These 22 T cell receptor beta chains came from one sample sequenced in a study of T cell responses to AZD1222 COVID-19 vaccine. Assay used: immunoSEQ multiplex PCR; TCRdb lists only in-frame clones, some missing. Of 20,000 to 25,000 clones detected, around 90% appear once; the ten largest clones hold around a third. This sample comprised peripheral blood, obtained 28 days after the second AZD1222 dose. The receptors originated from an adult who received the AZD1222 COVID-19 vaccine.

V is TRBV27 and J is TRBJ1-1, with D unresolved. The CDR3 loop spans 15 amino acids. Deletions cut 5 bases from V and 0 bases from J, with 13 bases between. Germline CDR1 reads MNHEY; CDR2 reads SMNVEV (reference sequence). CDR3 DNA: TGTGCCAGCAGTGATAGGAAGGGCGTGAACACTGAAGCTTTCTTT. It codes for CASSDRKGVNTEAFF.

The chain has TRBV19 and TRBJ1-6; 12 nucleotides align to TRBD1. The CDR3 is 16 amino acids. CDR1 and CDR2 (germline): LNHDA, SQIVND (reference sequence). V was pared by 2 bases and J by 10 bases, with 6 bases of the junction left unmatched. The CDR3 DNA is TGTGCCAGTAGTATATCCGGGACAGGGGGCCTATCACCCCTCCACTTT. Translated, it gives CASSISGTGGLSPLHF.

This clone was seen only once. The chain uses TRBV3-1 (or the pseudogene TRBV3-2) and TRBJ1-2; TRBD1 is a possible D gene (6 bases). The CDR3 runs to 13 residues. Germline CDR1 and CDR2: LGHDT and YNNKEL (reference sequence). Trimming cost V 2 bases and J 5 bases, with 9 bases left between them. The CDR3 DNA reads TGTGCCAGCAGCCAAACAGGGAATTATGGCTACACCTTC. It is translated as CASSQTGNYGYTF.

The chain links TRBV28 to TRBJ2-7; tentative D call: TRBD2 (6 bases). Looked up from germline, CDR1 is MDHEN and CDR2 is SYDVKM. V lost 7 bases and J lost 1, with 20 bases in between. This CDR3 is built from 16 residues. The CDR3: CASTYGGTRGSYEQYF. The CDR3 DNA follows: TGTGCCAGCACGTATGGAGGGACCCGGGGTTCCTACGAGCAGTACTTC.

The chain joins TRBV6-5 to TRBJ2-4; D is uncertain. Germline V lookup: CDR1 MNHEY, CDR2 SVGAGI. The CDR3 extends over 14 amino acids. V was pared by 0 bases and J by 7 bases, with 10 bases between. CDR3 sequence: CASSYSTHRNIQYF. CDR3 DNA: TGTGCCAGCAGTTACTCGACGCATCGGAACATTCAGTACTTC.

The chain carries TRBV19 and TRBJ2-3; D call uncertain. Germline V CDR1 and CDR2: LNHDA, SQIVND (reference sequence). The V end lost 6 bases, the J end lost 4 bases, and 11 bases lay between the germline ends. The CDR3 is 13 residues long. The CDR3 reads CASRTIEADTQYF. CDR3 coding DNA: TGTGCCAGTAGGACGATAGAGGCAGATACGCAGTATTTT.

This clone occurred once. The chain carries TRBV6-2 or TRBV6-3 and TRBJ2-7; no reliable D call. Germline CDR1 is MNHEY and CDR2 is SVGEGT. Trimming pared 6 bases from V and 3 bases from J, leaving 15 bases between. This CDR3 comprises 14 residues. CDR3 residues: CASSPPSGGYEQYF. Written as DNA, the CDR3 is TGTGCCAGCAGCCCCCCGTCGGGTGGCTACGAGCAGTACTTC.

The V gene is TRBV4-3, the J gene TRBJ2-2, with 7 bases matching TRBD1. J was trimmed by 3 bases and V by 7 bases; bases with no gene match: 5. This CDR3 is built from 14 residues. CDR1 and CDR2 from the germline V gene are LGHNA and YSLEER. CDR3 in amino acids: CASNRDRDTGELFF. DNA for the CDR3: TGCGCCAGCAACCGGGACAGAGACACCGGGGAGCTGTTTTTT.

The chain combines TRBV3-1 (or the pseudogene TRBV3-2) with TRBJ2-7; TRBD1 might be the D (6 bases). V dropped 3 bases and J dropped 7 bases, with 16 bases sitting between them. The CDR3 covers 14 residues. CDR1 is LGHDT, CDR2 YNNKEL, per germline (reference sequence). The CDR3 reads CASSQITGRGEQYF. The CDR3 DNA sequence: TGTGCCAGCAGCCAGATAACAGGGCGCGGAGAGCAGTACTTC.

The chain has TRBV19 and TRBJ2-1; 8 bases match TRBD1. The CDR3 spans 13 residues. Germline V lookup: CDR1 LNHDA, CDR2 SQIVND (reference sequence). V was clipped by 9 bases and J by 3 bases; unmatched bases: 4. The CDR3 bases are TGTGCCAGCCGACAGGGGCTCTACAATGAGCAGTTCTTC. Encoded protein: CASRQGLYNEQFF.

The DNA of the CDR3 is TGTGCCAGCAGTCCCGGGACTTCTGAAGCTTTCTTT. It is translated as CASSPGTSEAFF. The V and J genes are TRBV27 and TRBJ1-1; D possibly corresponds to TRBD1 (5 bases). The V gene's germline CDR1 is MNHEY and CDR2 SMNVEV (reference sequence). The CDR3 length is 12 residues. Deletions cut 5 bases from V and 6 bases from J, with 10 bases between.

This clone occurred once. V gene TRBV27 combines with J gene TRBJ2-5; D perhaps matches TRBD2 (7 bases). Germline V gene sequence: CDR1 MNHEY, CDR2 SMNVEV (reference sequence). The CDR3 extends over 14 amino acids. V gave up 5 bases and J gave up 4 bases, with 14 bases separating them. CDR3 sequence: CASSTPRGGETQYF. In DNA, the CDR3 is TGTGCCAGCAGTACCCCTAGGGGGGGAGAGACCCAGTACTTC.

The chain employs TRBV27 and TRBJ1-1, with 7 bases fitting TRBD1. In germline, CDR1 is MNHEY, CDR2 SMNVEV (reference sequence). The CDR3 has 15 amino acids. The V gene end was trimmed by 5 bases and the J gene end by 1 base; junction bases not matched to a gene: 7. The CDR3 region has the DNA TGTGCCAGCAGTCCAGAGAACAGGGGGAACACTGAAGCTTTCTTT. Protein: CASSPENRGNTEAFF.

The chain joins TRBV13 to TRBJ2-7; 9 bases agree with TRBD2. The CDR3 runs 14 residues. Unmatched junction bases numbered 8, after V lost 5 bases and J lost 6 bases. Germline CDR1 and CDR2: PRHDT and FYEKMQ (reference sequence). In DNA, the CDR3 is TGTGCCAGCAGCATTAGCGGGAGCTCCGGCGAGCAGTACTTC. Protein sequence: CASSISGSSGEQYF.

This clone has a single count. V gene TRBV5-4 combines with J gene TRBJ2-3; 9 bases line up with TRBD2. Unmatched junction bases numbered 4, after V lost 0 bases and J lost 2 bases. Germline values: CDR1 SGHNT, CDR2 YYREEE (reference sequence). The length of the CDR3 is 16 residues. CDR3 coding DNA: TGTGCCAGCAGCTTGGGGCTAGCGGGACCCACAGATACGCAGTATTTT. This encodes CASSLGLAGPTDTQYF.

This rearrangement joins TRBV11-2 to TRBJ2-5, with 11 bases matching TRBD2. Germline assignment: CDR1 SGHAT and CDR2 FQNNGV. The CDR3 has 15 amino acids. V shed 5 bases, J shed 5 bases, and the junction held 7 bases outside the gene matches. The CDR3 coding sequence is TGTGCCAGCAGCCCGATAGCGGGAGGGCGGGAGACCCAGTACTTC. Residues: CASSPIAGGRETQYF.

This clone turned up a few times. The chain combines TRBV28 with TRBJ2-1, with TRBD1 matching 9 bases. The CDR3 length is 15 residues. J gave up 10 bases and V 5 bases, and 12 bases lay outside the gene matches. Germline V gives CDR1 MDHEN, CDR2 SYDVKM. The chain's CDR3 is CASSGATGGPLEQFF. DNA of the CDR3: TGTGCCAGCAGTGGGGCGACAGGGGGTCCCTTGGAGCAGTTCTTC.

The genes are TRBV10-1 and TRBJ2-7; D unclear. The CDR3 consists of 13 residues. The germline gives CDR1 WNHNN, CDR2 SYGVQD (reference sequence). V was cut by 4 bases and J by 2 bases, with 9 bases left in between. DNA of the CDR3: TGCGCCAGCAGTGGCGCGGTCGCCTACGAGCAGTACTTC. Amino acids: CASSGAVAYEQYF.

This sequence joins TRBV3-1 (or the pseudogene TRBV3-2) and TRBJ2-7; 8 bases are a match to TRBD2. Germline trimming cut 4 bases from V and 3 bases from J; bases unmatched to any gene: 5. The V gene's germline CDR1 is LGHDT and CDR2 YNNKEL (reference sequence). The CDR3 spans 14 residues. The CDR3 sequence is CASSLAGTYYEQYF. In nucleotides, the CDR3 is TGTGCCAGCAGCCTAGCGGGAACCTACTACGAGCAGTACTTC.

Only a few counts were recorded for this clone. At one end the junction does not follow the germline gene, possibly because of a read error. The chain recombines TRBV7-7 with TRBJ2-3, with 9 bases identical to TRBD1. Germline CDR1 SSHAT, CDR2 FNYEAQ (reference sequence). The CDR3 spans 16 residues. CDR3 amino acids: CASSDSEQGATDTQYF. The CDR3 nucleotides are TGTGCTAGCAGCGATTCGGAACAGGGGGCAACAGATACGCAGTATTTT.

V and J are TRBV28 and TRBJ1-2, with D tentatively TRBD1 (6 bases). V was cut by 5 bases and J by 1 base, with 14 bases left in between. The CDR3 runs to 15 residues. Per germline, CDR1 MDHEN and CDR2 SYDVKM. CDR3 coding DNA: TGTGCCAGCAGTACCGGGACATCCAGTAACTATGGCTACACCTTC. It specifies CASSTGTSSNYGYTF.

This chain connects TRBV30 to TRBJ1-3; 7 bases are a match to TRBD1. The CDR3 sequence is 16 residues long. The trim removed 5 bases at V and 4 bases at J, leaving 14 bases unmatched. Germline lookup yields CDR1 GTSNPN and CDR2 SVGIG (reference sequence). CDR3 sequence (DNA): TGTGCCTGGGAAAAAACAGGGGCCGCGATGGGAAACACCATATATTTT. Amino acids: CAWEKTGAAMGNTIYF.